This TCR beta chain derives from a study of cytomegalovirus exposure and HLA in healthy donors. This clone was observed a single time. The antigen is undetermined. Clones were sequenced by immunoSEQ multiplex PCR, and TCRdb holds only the in-frame ones, with some missing. The data show roughly 330,000 clones, around 90% seen once. The donors were part of the roughly 120-subject validation cohort, which stood apart from the 666-subject first cohort. Study-wide results and limits: The authors confirmed in vitro that a few CMV-associated chains were specific for CMV antigens.

The CDR3 extends over 18 amino acids. V lost 3 bases to trimming and J lost 0 bases; unmatched junction nucleotides: 10. Germline loops: CDR1 SGHNT, CDR2 YENEEA. The sample was PBMCs. The chain links TRBV11-3 to TRBJ1-5; TRBD1 agrees at 8 bases. This TCR was recovered from a woman aged 25 to 39 in good health and CMV-seropositive. The CDR3 region has the DNA TGTGCCAGCAGCTTGCGGGACAGGACCAACTTTAGCAATCAGCCCCAGCATTTT. Translating it yields CASSLRDRTNFSNQPQHF.